This T cell receptor beta chain was captured by sequencing in a study of technical replicates of blood from a handful of donors. The data were produced by immunoSEQ multiplex PCR, yet TCRdb's version contains in-frame clones alone and is incomplete. The data contain some 80,000 clones, about 92% of them seen just once; the ten biggest clones take up 0.27%. The CDR3 has 14 amino acids. CDR1 is SGHAT and CDR2 is FQNNGV in the germline V gene. Unmatched junction bases numbered 15, after V lost 6 bases and J lost 11 bases. The sequence came from a human donor in good health. The rearrangement joins TRBV11-2 to TRBJ1-1; 7 nucleotides match TRBD1. Sequenced: T cells isolated from PBMCs. Here the CDR3 DNA reads TGTGCCAGCAGACCTGAGCTCCAGACAGGGCAGGCTTTCTTT. As protein: CASRPELQTGQAFF. Together with reference TRBV11-2 and TRBJ1-1, the CDR3 gives the full variable domain: EAGVAQSPRYKIIEKRQSVAFWCNPISGHATLYWYQQILGQGPKLLIQFQNNGVVDDSQLPKDRFSAERLKGVDSTLKIQPAKLEDSAVYLCASRPELQTGQAFFGQGTRLTVV.